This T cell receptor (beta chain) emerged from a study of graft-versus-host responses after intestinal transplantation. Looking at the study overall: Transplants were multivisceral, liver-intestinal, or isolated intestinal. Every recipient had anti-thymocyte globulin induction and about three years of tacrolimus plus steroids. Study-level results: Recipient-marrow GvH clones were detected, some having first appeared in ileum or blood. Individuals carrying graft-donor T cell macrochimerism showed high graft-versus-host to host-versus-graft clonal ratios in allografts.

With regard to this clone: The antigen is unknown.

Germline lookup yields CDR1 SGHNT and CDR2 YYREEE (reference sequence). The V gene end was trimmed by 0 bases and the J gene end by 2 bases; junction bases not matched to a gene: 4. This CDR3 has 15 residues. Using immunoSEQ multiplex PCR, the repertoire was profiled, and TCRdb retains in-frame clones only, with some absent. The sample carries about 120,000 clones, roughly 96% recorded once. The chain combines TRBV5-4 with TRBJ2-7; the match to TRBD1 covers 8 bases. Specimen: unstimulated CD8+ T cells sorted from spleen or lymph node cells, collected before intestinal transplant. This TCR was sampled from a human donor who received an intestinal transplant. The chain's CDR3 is CASSLDRGQAYEQYF. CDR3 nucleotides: TGTGCCAGCAGCTTGGATAGGGGACAGGCCTACGAGCAGTACTTC.